These 22 T cell receptor beta chains were all obtained from the same sample, sequenced in a study of T cell responses to AZD1222 COVID-19 vaccine. Here immunoSEQ multiplex PCR was the method, and the copy in TCRdb shows in-frame clones only, minus some. Among about 140,000 clones listed, around 90% were seen once. The sample here was peripheral blood, taken on day 0 of AZD1222 vaccination. Receptors were obtained from an adult in good health.

The V gene is TRBV13, the J gene TRBJ2-2, with a possible D match to TRBD1 (7 bases). Trimming took 6 bases from V and 2 from J, leaving 13 bases between them. The germline V gene encodes CDR1 PRHDT and CDR2 FYEKMQ (reference sequence). The CDR3 loop spans 15 amino acids. CDR3 DNA: TGTGCCAGCAGGGGGGGACAGAGAAACACCGGGGAGCTGTTTTTT. This codes for CASRGGQRNTGELFF.

This clone showed up just a few times. V and J are TRBV6-4 and TRBJ2-1; 8 bases agree with TRBD1. Per germline, CDR1 MRHNA and CDR2 SNTAGT. The V and J ends lost 3 bases and 9 bases, in that order; junction bases with no gene match: 10. The CDR3 is 15 residues long. The CDR3 protein is CASSEHPDRAGEQFF. CDR3 bases: TGTGCCAGCAGTGAACACCCGGACAGGGCTGGTGAGCAGTTCTTC.

This chain connects TRBV4-3 to TRBJ2-2, with 8 nucleotides matching TRBD2. The junction had 4 bases not matched to a gene; V was cut back by 1 base and J by 6 bases. CDR1 and CDR2 from the germline V gene are LGHNA and YSLEER. The CDR3 is 15 residues long. In nucleotides, the CDR3 is TGCGCCAGCAGCCAAGCTGCACTAGCGGCCGGGGAGCTGTTTTTT. Amino acid sequence: CASSQAALAAGELFF.

The genes are TRBV19 and TRBJ2-7; TRBD1 agrees at 8 bases. Germline V lookup: CDR1 LNHDA, CDR2 SQIVND (reference sequence). The trim removed 0 bases at V and 2 bases at J, leaving 3 bases unmatched. The CDR3 loop spans 15 amino acids. The CDR3 reads CASSIEGTGPYEQYF. CDR3 nucleotide sequence: TGTGCCAGTAGTATAGAGGGGACAGGCCCCTACGAGCAGTACTTC.

The chain carries TRBV5-1 and TRBJ2-1, with D possibly being TRBD1 or TRBD2 (6 bases each). V lost 2 bases to trimming and J lost 2 bases, with 14 bases between them. The CDR3 has 16 amino acids. Germline CDR1 SGHRS, CDR2 YFSETQ. CDR3 DNA: TGCGCCAGCAGCTTACAGGGAGGCCTCCCCTACAATGAGCAGTTCTTC. Residues: CASSLQGGLPYNEQFF.

The CDR3 region has the DNA TGTGCCAGCAGCCCGGGGGTCTACGAGCAGTACTTC. This codes for CASSPGVYEQYF. V and J are TRBV12-3 or TRBV12-4 and TRBJ2-7, with a tentative D call TRBD2 (6 bases). V was pared by 6 bases and J by 3 bases, with 9 bases between. The CDR3 contains 12 residues.

The rearrangement joins TRBV7-2 to TRBJ1-5; tentatively, D is TRBD1 (5 bases). Germline V gives CDR1 SGHTA, CDR2 FQGNSA. Trimming took off 3 bases at V and 0 bases at J, with 12 bases between the two ends. This CDR3 contains 16 residues. CDR3 region: CASSLRKGNSNQPQHF. The CDR3, as DNA: TGTGCCAGCAGCTTGAGGAAGGGGAATAGCAATCAGCCCCAGCATTTT.

This clone was observed a single time. V usage is TRBV9 and J usage is TRBJ1-6; D uncertain. V lost 3 bases and J 13 bases, leaving 11 bases between the germline ends. The CDR3 is 12 residues long. Germline assignment: CDR1 SGDLS and CDR2 YYNGEE. CDR3 loop: CASSELGEPLHF. The CDR3 DNA is TGTGCCAGCAGCGAGCTCGGGGAGCCCCTCCACTTT.

The chain couples TRBV2 to TRBJ1-1; D is unclear. Trimming stripped 4 bases from V and 10 bases from J, with 16 bases between. This CDR3 has 13 amino acids. From germline, CDR1 is SNHLY and CDR2 FYNNEI. The CDR3 bases are TGTGCCAGCAGTGTCGAGTGGGTAAAGGGAGCTTTCTTT. Translating it yields CASSVEWVKGAFF.

The chain couples TRBV20-1 to TRBJ2-7; TRBD2 agrees at 7 bases. This CDR3 has 14 residues. Per germline, CDR1 DFQATT and CDR2 SNEGSKA (reference sequence). V gave up 3 bases and J gave up 4 bases; unmatched junction bases: 9. The CDR3 sequence: CSASVGGSGYEQYF. CDR3 nucleotides: TGCAGTGCTAGTGTGGGCGGGAGTGGTTACGAGCAGTACTTC.

J is TRBJ1-6 and V is TRBV19; D is possibly TRBD1 (5 bases). V was clipped by 11 bases and J by 13 bases, with 21 bases between them. CDR1 and CDR2 from the germline V gene are LNHDA and SQIVND (reference sequence). The CDR3 loop spans 13 amino acids. CDR3 amino acids: CACRGQAFTPLHF. The CDR3 nucleotides are TGTGCCTGCCGGGGCCAGGCTTTTACGCCCCTCCACTTT.

The V call is TRBV7-9, the J call TRBJ2-2; D not certain. This CDR3 comprises 14 residues. CDR1 SEHNR and CDR2 FQNEAQ come from the germline V gene (reference sequence). Trimming took off 1 base at V and 5 bases at J, with 8 bases between the two ends. The CDR3 region is CASSLDTDTGELFF. The DNA of the CDR3 is TGTGCCAGCAGCTTAGACACAGATACCGGGGAGCTGTTTTTT.

The CDR3 nucleotides are TGTGCCAGCAGCTTACGGGACTTCCAAGAGACCCAGTACTTC. Amino acid sequence: CASSLRDFQETQYF. The chain couples TRBV5-4 to TRBJ2-5; D perhaps matches TRBD2 (6 bases). Germline V gene sequence: CDR1 SGHNT, CDR2 YYREEE (reference sequence). The CDR3 is 14 amino acids. The ends were cut back, 2 bases at V and 1 base at J, with 9 bases in the middle.

The rearrangement joins TRBV5-4 to TRBJ1-6, with 7 positions matching TRBD1. CDR3 length: 16 residues. V lost 4 bases and J lost 10; bases outside the gene matches: 14. Germline CDR1 and CDR2: SGHNT and YYREEE (reference sequence). CDR3 protein: CASSLLWPGGFSPLHF. The CDR3 DNA reads TGTGCCAGCAGCCTGCTGTGGCCAGGGGGTTTCTCACCCCTCCACTTT. The full variable domain, in which reference TRBV5-4 and TRBJ1-6 provide the parts outside the CDR3, is ETGVTQSPTHLIKTRGQQVTLRCSSQSGHNTVSWYQQALGQGPQFIFQYYREEENGRGNFPPRFSGLQFPNYSSELNVNALELDDSALYLCASSLLWPGGFSPLHFGNGTRLTVT.

The chain carries TRBV4-2 and TRBJ1-1; no definite D call. This CDR3 comprises 15 residues. Trimming cost V 3 bases and J 2 bases, with 13 bases left between them. Germline values: CDR1 LGHNA, CDR2 YNFKEQ. CDR3 sequence (DNA): TGTGCCAGCAGCCAGAGCGAGAGGGCCAACACTGAAGCTTTCTTT. Protein sequence: CASSQSERANTEAFF.

This chain links TRBV5-8 with TRBJ1-5; D remains unclear. The length of the CDR3 is 13 residues. Trimming shortened V by 4 bases and J by 9 bases, and 14 bases separated the two germline ends. Per germline, CDR1 SGHTS and CDR2 YDEGEE. The CDR3 region is CASSPRWPRPQHF. The CDR3 DNA reads as TGTGCCAGCAGCCCAAGGTGGCCCAGGCCCCAGCATTTT.

The genes are TRBV5-4 and TRBJ2-7; 7 bases are a match to TRBD2. This CDR3 spans 13 amino acids. Germline CDR1 is SGHNT and CDR2 is YYREEE (reference sequence). V shed 4 bases and J 5 bases; nucleotides not matched to a gene: 6. Written as DNA, the CDR3 is TGTGCCAGCAGCGGACCCCGGGAGGACGAGCAGTACTTC. It is translated as CASSGPREDEQYF.

The rearrangement uses TRBV7-2 and TRBJ2-7; TRBD1 aligns across 8 bases. Germline trimming cut 3 bases from V and 4 bases from J; bases unmatched to any gene: 8. The germline V gene has CDR1 SGHTA and CDR2 FQGNSA. The CDR3 is 15 amino acids. CDR3 sequence: CASSLLGQVYYEQYF. In DNA form, the CDR3 reads TGTGCCAGCAGCTTGTTGGGACAGGTTTATTACGAGCAGTACTTC.

This chain connects TRBV18 to TRBJ2-1; perhaps TRBD1 as D (5 bases). CDR3 length: 15 residues. Germline lookup yields CDR1 KGHSH and CDR2 LQKENI. V was trimmed by 3 bases and J by 2 bases, leaving 11 bases between them. The CDR3 DNA sequence: TGTGCCAGCTCACCGGTCAGGGCGACCTACAATGAGCAGTTCTTC. As protein: CASSPVRATYNEQFF.

This chain links TRBV19 with TRBJ1-2; D uncertain. CDR3 length equals 12 residues. Germline CDR1 LNHDA, CDR2 SQIVND (reference sequence). V was shortened by 5 bases and J by 4 bases, with 8 bases between the two germline ends. CDR3 sequence reads: CASSGRFYGYTF. CDR3 nucleotides: TGTGCCAGTAGTGGACGGTTCTATGGCTACACCTTC. The full variable domain, in which reference TRBV19 and TRBJ1-2 provide the parts outside the CDR3, is DGGITQSPKYLFRKEGQNVTLSCEQNLNHDAMYWYRQDPGQGLRLIYYSQIVNDFQKGDIAEGYSVSREKKESFPLTVTSAQKNPTAFYLCASSGRFYGYTFGSGTRLTVV.

This chain links TRBV28 with TRBJ1-4; possibly TRBD1 for D (6 bases). Per germline, CDR1 MDHEN and CDR2 SYDVKM. V was trimmed by 2 bases and J by 4 bases, leaving 8 bases between them. The CDR3 extends over 14 amino acids. The CDR3 coding sequence is TGTGCCAGCAGTTTAGGGGGCCTTAATGAAAAACTGTTTTTT. This codes for CASSLGGLNEKLFF.

The genes are TRBV4-2 and TRBJ2-1; D is perhaps TRBD1 (6 bases). This CDR3 has 15 amino acids. Germline V lookup: CDR1 LGHNA, CDR2 YNFKEQ. V was trimmed by 0 bases and J by 9 bases, leaving 15 bases between them. For the CDR3, the DNA is TGTGCCAGCAGCCAAGATCTTCAGGGGCTCGGTGAGCAGTTCTTC. Translation: CASSQDLQGLGEQFF.